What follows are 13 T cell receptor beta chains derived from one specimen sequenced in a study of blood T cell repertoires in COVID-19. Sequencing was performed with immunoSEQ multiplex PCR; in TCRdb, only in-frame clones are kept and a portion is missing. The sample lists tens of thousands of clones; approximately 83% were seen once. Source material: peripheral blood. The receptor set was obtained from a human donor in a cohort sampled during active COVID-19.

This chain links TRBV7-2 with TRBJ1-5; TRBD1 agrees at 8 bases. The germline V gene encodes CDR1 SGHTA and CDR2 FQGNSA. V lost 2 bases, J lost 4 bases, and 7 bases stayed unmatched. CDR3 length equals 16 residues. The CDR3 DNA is TGTGCCAGCAGCTTATATCCCGGGACAGGTAATCAGCCCCAGCATTTT. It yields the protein CASSLYPGTGNQPQHF.

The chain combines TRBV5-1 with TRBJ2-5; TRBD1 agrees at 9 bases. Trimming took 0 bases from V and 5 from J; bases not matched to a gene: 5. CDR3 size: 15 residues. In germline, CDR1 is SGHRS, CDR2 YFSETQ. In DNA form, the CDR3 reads TGCGCCAGCAGCTTGGGGGGACAGGGCTGGGAGACCCAGTACTTC. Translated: CASSLGGQGWETQYF.

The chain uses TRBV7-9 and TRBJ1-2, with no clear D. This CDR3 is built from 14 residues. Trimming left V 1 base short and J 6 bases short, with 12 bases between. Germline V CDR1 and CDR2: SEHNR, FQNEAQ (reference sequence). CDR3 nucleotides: TGTGCCAGCAGCTTAGGGGAGGGAAGGAATGGCTACACCTTC. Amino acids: CASSLGEGRNGYTF. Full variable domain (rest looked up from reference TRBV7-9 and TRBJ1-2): DTGVSQNPRHKITKRGQNVTFRCDPISEHNRLYWYRQTLGQGPEFLTYFQNEAQLEKSRLLSDRFSAERPKGSFSTLEIQRTEQGDSAMYLCASSLGEGRNGYTFGSGTRLTVV.

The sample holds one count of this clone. CDR3 nucleotide sequence: TGCGCCAGCAGCTTGGGGGTCGGGATGAACACTGAAGCTTTCTTT. Translating gives CASSLGVGMNTEAFF. The chain employs TRBV5-1 and TRBJ1-1; no reliable D call. The CDR3 is 15 residues long. CDR1 and CDR2 (germline): SGHRS, YFSETQ. The V and J ends lost 0 bases and 0 bases respectively, with 9 bases between them. Filled out from reference TRBV5-1 and TRBJ1-1, the complete variable domain reads KAGVTQTPRYLIKTRGQQVTLSCSPISGHRSVSWYQQTPGQGLQFLFEYFSETQRNKGNFPGRFSGRQFSNSRSEMNVSTLELGDSALYLCASSLGVGMNTEAFFGQGTRLTVV.

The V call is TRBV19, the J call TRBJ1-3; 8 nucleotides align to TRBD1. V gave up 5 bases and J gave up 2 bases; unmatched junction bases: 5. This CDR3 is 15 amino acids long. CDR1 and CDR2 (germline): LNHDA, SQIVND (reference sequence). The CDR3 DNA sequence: TGTGCCAGTAGTCCCAGGGGGCGCACTGGAAACACCATATATTTT. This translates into CASSPRGRTGNTIYF.

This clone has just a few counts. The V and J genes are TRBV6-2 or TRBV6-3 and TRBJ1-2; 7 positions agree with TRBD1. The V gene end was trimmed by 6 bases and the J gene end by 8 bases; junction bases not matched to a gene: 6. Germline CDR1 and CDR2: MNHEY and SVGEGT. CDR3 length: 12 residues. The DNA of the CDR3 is TGTGCCAGCAGCGAACAGGGGCTCGGCTACACCTTC. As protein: CASSEQGLGYTF.

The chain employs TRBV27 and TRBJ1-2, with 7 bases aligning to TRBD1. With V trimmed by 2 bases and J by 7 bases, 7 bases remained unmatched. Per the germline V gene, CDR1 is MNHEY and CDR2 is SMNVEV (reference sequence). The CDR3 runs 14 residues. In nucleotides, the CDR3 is TGTGCCAGCAGTTTACCCGACAGGGAATCTGGCTACACCTTC. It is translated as CASSLPDRESGYTF.

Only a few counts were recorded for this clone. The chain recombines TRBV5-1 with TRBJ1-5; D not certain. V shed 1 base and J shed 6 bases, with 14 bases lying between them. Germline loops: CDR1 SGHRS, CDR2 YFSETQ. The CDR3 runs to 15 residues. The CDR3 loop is CASSLLSGAGQPQHF. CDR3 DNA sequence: TGCGCCAGCAGCTTGTTGTCAGGCGCAGGTCAGCCCCAGCATTTT.

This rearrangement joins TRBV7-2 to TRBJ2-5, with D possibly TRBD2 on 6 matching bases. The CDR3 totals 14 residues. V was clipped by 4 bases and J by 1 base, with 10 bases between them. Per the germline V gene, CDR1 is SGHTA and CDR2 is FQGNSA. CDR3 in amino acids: CASSWRGIQETQYF. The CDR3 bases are TGTGCCAGCAGCTGGAGGGGAATCCAAGAGACCCAGTACTTC.

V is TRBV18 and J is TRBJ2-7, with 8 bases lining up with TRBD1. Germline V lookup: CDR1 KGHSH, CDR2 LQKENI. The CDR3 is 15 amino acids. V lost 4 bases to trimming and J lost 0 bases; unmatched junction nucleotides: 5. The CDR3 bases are TGTGCCAGCTCACGAGGACAGGGTTCCTCCTACGAGCAGTACTTC. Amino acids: CASSRGQGSSYEQYF.

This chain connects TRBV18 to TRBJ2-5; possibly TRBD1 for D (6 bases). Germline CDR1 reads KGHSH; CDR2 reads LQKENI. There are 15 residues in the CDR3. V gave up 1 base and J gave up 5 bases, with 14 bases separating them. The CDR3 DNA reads TGTGCCAGCTCACCACAGTCGTCTAGGGGGGAGACCCAGTACTTC. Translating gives CASSPQSSRGETQYF.

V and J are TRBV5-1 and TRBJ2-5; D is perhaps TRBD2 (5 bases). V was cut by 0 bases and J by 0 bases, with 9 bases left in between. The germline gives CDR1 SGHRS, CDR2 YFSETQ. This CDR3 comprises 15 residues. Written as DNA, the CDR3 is TGCGCCAGCAGCTTGGAGGGCGGGTACCAAGAGACCCAGTACTTC. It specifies CASSLEGGYQETQYF.

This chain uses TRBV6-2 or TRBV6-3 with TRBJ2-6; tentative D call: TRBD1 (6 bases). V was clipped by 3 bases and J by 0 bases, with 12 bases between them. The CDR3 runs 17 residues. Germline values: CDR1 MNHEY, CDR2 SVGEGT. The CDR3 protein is CASSYEMDSSGANVLTF. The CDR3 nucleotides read TGTGCCAGCAGTTATGAAATGGACAGCTCTGGGGCCAACGTCCTGACTTTC.